The source of this TCR beta chain is a study of shared clonotypes between healthy human individuals. The overall study: There were three CD4 naive, three CD4 memory, two CD8 naive and one CD8 memory plates per donor. Study outcomes and limitations: When naive CD4 clonotypes were compared across several donors, approximately 5% were shared.

This CDR3 has 12 residues. Per germline, CDR1 GTSNPN and CDR2 SVGIG (reference sequence). In the case of this clone: Its antigen remains unknown.

Original processing methods: Filtering differed since immunoSEQ provided only junctions, with no quality scores. Here immunoSEQ multiplex PCR was the method, and the copy in TCRdb shows in-frame clones only, minus some. V and J calls and clone size are those listed in that table; D and trimming were worked out from the DNA. Of a few hundred thousand clones listed, over 65% are singletons. Sequenced sample: memory CD4+ T cells sorted from blood. The subset: CD45RA-negative fraction. The chain recombines TRBV30 with TRBJ1-1; weak D call: TRBD1 (5 bases). The TCR originated in a man between 25 and 39 years old in good health. The CDR3 sequence is CASKRGNTEAFF. The CDR3 DNA reads as TGTGCTTCAAAGAGGGGGAACACTGAAGCTTTCTTT. Combining the CDR3 with reference TRBV30 and TRBJ1-1 gives the whole variable domain SQTIHQWPATLVQPVGSPLSLECTVEGTSNPNLYWYRQAAGRGLQLLFYSVGIGQISSEVPQNLSASRPQDRQFILSSKKLLLSDSGFYLCASKRGNTEAFFGQGTRLTVV.